This T cell receptor beta chain was observed in a study of T cell changes during pregnancy in multiple sclerosis. TCRdb's table, derived via immunoSEQ multiplex PCR, lists solely in-frame clones and lacks some. The sample lists about 85,000 clones, 80% to 95% occurring once. V lost 0 bases, J lost 1 base, and 8 bases stayed unmatched. The CDR3 runs to 20 residues. Germline CDR1 is MGHRA and CDR2 is YSYEKL. This TCR derives from a female donor with multiple sclerosis, enrolled in a pregnancy study. The V gene is TRBV4-1, the J gene TRBJ2-4; 14 nucleotides line up with TRBD2. Here the sequenced sample was peripheral blood, taken in the first trimester of pregnancy. CDR3 sequence: CASSQDEGTSGSTAKNIQYF. Written as DNA, the CDR3 is TGCGCCAGCAGCCAAGATGAAGGGACTAGCGGGAGTACCGCCAAAAACATTCAGTACTTC.